Presented here are 12 T cell receptor beta chains from one specimen sequenced in a study of shared T cell receptors in the human thymus. Assay used: immunoSEQ multiplex PCR; TCRdb lists only in-frame clones, some missing. This sample has some 760,000 clones, with over 75% found just once. These same records also appear under a second study, on human thymus T cells.

The sample taken for sequencing was thymocytes. The receptors come from a girl under two years old with a congenital heart defect.

This chain connects TRBV4-3 to TRBJ2-7; weak D call: TRBD1 (5 bases). V was cut by 0 bases and J by 13 bases, with 25 bases left in between. Per germline, CDR1 LGHNA and CDR2 YSLEER. The CDR3 has 16 amino acids. For the CDR3, the DNA is TGCGCCAGCAGCCAAGATTGGGCAGGGTCATTTATTCCGATATACTTC. Protein sequence: CASSQDWAGSFIPIYF.

The genes are TRBV11-2 and TRBJ1-1; weak D call: TRBD1 (5 bases). The CDR3 has 11 amino acids. V lost 3 bases to trimming and J lost 11 bases, with 10 bases between them. Germline V gene data show CDR1 as SGHAT and CDR2 as FQNNGV. The CDR3 sequence is CASSFQGRAFF. The DNA for the CDR3 is TGTGCCAGCAGCTTCCAGGGTCGGGCTTTCTTT.

The rearrangement uses TRBV15 and TRBJ1-2; a possible D gene is TRBD1 (6 bases). The CDR3 is 16 amino acids. Trimming took 0 bases from V and 4 from J, leaving 15 bases between them. The germline V gene has CDR1 LNHNV and CDR2 YYDKDF (reference sequence). The CDR3 DNA reads TGTGCCACCAGCAGAGATGGTCCAGGGGATCCCTATGGCTACACCTTC. Translation: CATSRDGPGDPYGYTF.

This clone turned up a few times. This chain connects TRBV13 to TRBJ2-5, with D perhaps matching TRBD1 (6 bases). The CDR3 is 14 residues long. Germline V gene data show CDR1 as PRHDT and CDR2 as FYEKMQ (reference sequence). The V gene lost 0 bases and the J gene lost 3 bases, with 8 bases spanning the gap. The CDR3 here is CASSLGAGEETQYF. CDR3 in DNA: TGTGCCAGCAGCTTAGGGGCAGGGGAAGAGACCCAGTACTTC. Variable domain in full (rest from reference TRBV13 and TRBJ2-5): AAGVIQSPRHLIKEKRETATLKCYPIPRHDTVYWYQQGPGQDPQFLISFYEKMQSDKGSIPDRFSAQQFSDYHSELNMSSLELGDSALYFCASSLGAGEETQYFGPGTRLLVL.

The rearrangement links TRBV9 to TRBJ1-1, with 10 bases aligning to TRBD1. Trimming at V came to 0 bases and at J to 5 bases, leaving 7 bases not matched to a gene. This CDR3 has 16 amino acids. Per germline, CDR1 SGDLS and CDR2 YYNGEE. As DNA, the CDR3 is TGTGCCAGCAGCGTAGGACAGGGGGCGTTTGGGACTGAAGCTTTCTTT. It is translated as CASSVGQGAFGTEAFF.

The chain combines TRBV5-6 with TRBJ2-1, with D perhaps matching TRBD2 (7 bases). CDR1 and CDR2 from the germline V gene are SGHDT and YYEEEE. The CDR3 spans 17 residues. Trimming removed 4 bases at V and 4 bases at J, with 21 bases between. CDR3 sequence reads: CASSGKQGGGRYNEQFF. The CDR3 DNA sequence: TGTGCCAGCAGCGGGAAACAGGGAGGGGGTAGATACAATGAGCAGTTCTTC. The variable domain in full, completed from reference TRBV5-6 and TRBJ2-1, reads DAGVTQSPTHLIKTRGQQVTLRCSPKSGHDTVSWYQQALGQGPQFIFQYYEEEERQRGNFPDRFSGHQFPNYSSELNVNALLLGDSALYLCASSGKQGGGRYNEQFFGPGTRLTVL.

This chain links TRBV19 with TRBJ1-5; TRBD1 matches 9 bases. CDR1 is LNHDA and CDR2 is SQIVND in the germline V gene (reference sequence). This CDR3 is 14 amino acids long. After removal of 6 bases from V and 7 bases from J, the junction contained 7 bases not matched to a gene. The CDR3 coding sequence is TGTGCCAGTAGGAGGACAGGGGCTGGGCAGCCCCAGCATTTT. The encoded protein is CASRRTGAGQPQHF.

This clone was picked up one time. The V and J genes are TRBV7-3 and TRBJ2-5; 10 bases match TRBD2. The V and J ends lost 5 bases and 1 base, in that order; junction bases with no gene match: 19. CDR3 length equals 20 residues. In germline, CDR1 is SGHTA, CDR2 FQGTGA. The CDR3 is CASSRFPASGGGHSQETQYF. CDR3 DNA: TGTGCCAGCAGCCGATTCCCAGCGAGCGGGGGGGGACACAGCCAAGAGACCCAGTACTTC.

The rearrangement links TRBV7-2 to TRBJ1-6; 7 bases fit TRBD1. Germline trimming cut 4 bases from V and 9 bases from J; bases unmatched to any gene: 12. The CDR3 loop spans 16 amino acids. Germline assignment: CDR1 SGHTA and CDR2 FQGNSA. The CDR3 DNA sequence: TGTGCCAGCAGCTGCGCCCGGGACAGAGAAGCTTCACCCCTCCACTTT. Translation gives CASSCARDREASPLHF. Supplemented by reference TRBV7-2 and TRBJ1-6, the full variable domain reads GAGVSQSPSNKVTEKGKDVELRCDPISGHTALYWYRQSLGQGLEFLIYFQGNSAPDKSGLPSDRFSAERTGGSVSTLTIQRTQQEDSAVYLCASSCARDREASPLHFGNGTRLTVT.

V is TRBV2 and J is TRBJ1-2; weak D call: TRBD1 (6 bases). V lost 4 bases to trimming and J lost 4 bases, with 16 bases between them. This CDR3 comprises 15 residues. CDR1 is SNHLY and CDR2 is FYNNEI in the germline V gene. This chain's CDR3 is CASSGLGALRYGYTF. Here the CDR3 DNA reads TGTGCCAGCAGTGGGTTGGGGGCCCTCCGCTATGGCTACACCTTC.

This clone was detected once. The chain employs TRBV2 and TRBJ2-5, with TRBD2 identical over 15 bases. Germline V gene data show CDR1 as SNHLY and CDR2 as FYNNEI. This CDR3 spans 17 amino acids. The V gene end was trimmed by 6 bases and the J gene end by 4 bases; junction bases not matched to a gene: 9. DNA for the CDR3: TGTGCCAGCAGCACTCGGACTAGCGGGGGGGTAGCAGAGACCCAGTACTTC. As protein: CASSTRTSGGVAETQYF.

This clone has just one count. The gene calls are TRBV20-1 and TRBJ2-7; the D gene is possibly TRBD1 (5 bases). CDR1 and CDR2 (germline): DFQATT, SNEGSKA (reference sequence). V was cut by 5 bases and J by 4 bases, with 9 bases left in between. This CDR3 spans 11 amino acids. The CDR3 here is CSALKGYEQYF. CDR3 DNA: TGCAGTGCTCTGAAGGGGTACGAGCAGTACTTC.